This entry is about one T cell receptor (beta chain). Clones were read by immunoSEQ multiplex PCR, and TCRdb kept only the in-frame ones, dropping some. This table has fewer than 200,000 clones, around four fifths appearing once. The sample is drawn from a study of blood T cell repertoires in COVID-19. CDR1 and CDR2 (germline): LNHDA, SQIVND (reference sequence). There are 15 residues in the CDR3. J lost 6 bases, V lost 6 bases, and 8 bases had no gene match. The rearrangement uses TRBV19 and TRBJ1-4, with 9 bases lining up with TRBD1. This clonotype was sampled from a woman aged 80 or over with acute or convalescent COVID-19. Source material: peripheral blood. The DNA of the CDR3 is TGTGCCAGTAGGCAGGACAGGGGAGTGGATGAAAAACTGTTTTTT. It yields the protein CASRQDRGVDEKLFF. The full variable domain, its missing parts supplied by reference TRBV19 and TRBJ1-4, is DGGITQSPKYLFRKEGQNVTLSCEQNLNHDAMYWYRQDPGQGLRLIYYSQIVNDFQKGDIAEGYSVSREKKESFPLTVTSAQKNPTAFYLCASRQDRGVDEKLFFGSGTQLSVL.